This passage covers 3 T cell receptor beta chains from one sample sequenced in a study of T cells in Graves' hyperthyroidism and ophthalmopathy. It was RNA transcripts that yielded the amplified TCR beta CDR3 regions. TCR CDR3 regions were first amplified by RT-PCR with HTBI primers. TCRdb itself ran the multiplex PCR reads through MiXCR, one entry per CDR3 protein. The table shows hundreds of thousands of distinct CDR3 sequences, with about 20% occurring only once. The sequencing input was blood. The origin of the receptors is a man aged 35-49 years with Graves' ophthalmopathy.

Many counts were recorded for this clonotype. In DNA, the CDR3 is TGTGCCAGCAGTTTTACTAGCGGGAGGTCCTACAATGAGCAGTTCTTC. It encodes CASSFTSGRSYNEQFF. This chain joins TRBV12-3 or TRBV12-4 and TRBJ2-1, with 12 bases that match TRBD2. With V trimmed by 3 bases and J by 1 base, 1 base remained unmatched. The CDR3 totals 16 residues.

In the case of this clonotype: A much larger clone lies a single base off, so this may be a read error. This chain links TRBV20-1 with TRBJ2-5, with 7 nucleotides matching TRBD1. This CDR3 has 13 amino acids. The V gene's germline CDR1 is DFQATT and CDR2 SNEGSKA (reference sequence). The CDR3 DNA follows: TGCAATGCTCCCCGACAGGGTCAAGAGACCCAGTACTTC. It specifies CNAPRQGQETQYF.

The chain joins TRBV6-4 to TRBJ1-2; the D gene is possibly TRBD1 (6 bases). The CDR3 contains 14 residues. Per germline, CDR1 MRHNA and CDR2 SNTAGT. Trimming left V 5 bases short and J 7 bases short, with 17 bases between. The CDR3 DNA reads TGTGCCAGCAGTTCCTCCCGGGGGGCCGGTGGCTACACCTTC. It is translated as CASSSSRGAGGYTF.